The 30 T cell receptor beta chains listed next were all sequenced from one sample in a study of response to subunit inactivated influenza vaccine. TCRdb re-derived calls from the RT-PCR reads in MiXCR, one entry per CDR3 protein. The table shows over 450,000 distinct CDR3 sequences, with 10% to 15% occurring only once. Sequencing used PBMCs from blood, obtained 40 to 50 days after vaccination. These receptors originate from a man aged 50 to 59 who received an inactivated influenza vaccine.

J is TRBJ2-2 and V is TRBV29-1; 8 bases agree with TRBD1. The germline CDR1 and CDR2 sequences are SQVTM and ANQGSEA. This CDR3 has 13 residues. With 7 bases clipped from V and 7 bases from J, the junction kept 8 bases outside the gene matches. CDR3 DNA sequence: TGCAGCGCGATGACAGGGGTGGACGGGGAGCTGTTTTTT. This codes for CSAMTGVDGELFF.

This clonotype was picked up many times. The CDR3 reads CASSLVQGSYEQYF. The CDR3 coding sequence is TGTGCCAGCAGCTTAGTCCAGGGGTCGTACGAGCAGTACTTC. The chain recombines TRBV27 with TRBJ2-7, with a weak D call TRBD1 (6 bases). V lost 6 bases to trimming and J lost 4 bases, with 16 bases between them. CDR3 size: 14 residues. Germline V lookup: CDR1 MNHEY, CDR2 SMNVEV (reference sequence).

This clonotype was counted only a few times. This chain connects TRBV6-1 to TRBJ2-5; D is undetermined. The CDR3 covers 13 residues. Trimming left V 2 bases short and J 4 bases short, with 8 bases between. The V gene's germline CDR1 is MNHNS and CDR2 SASEGT. This CDR3 reads CASSETLRETQYF. CDR3 in DNA: TGTGCCAGCAGTGAAACCCTACGAGAGACCCAGTACTTC.

The V call is TRBV20-1, the J call TRBJ2-1; TRBD1 aligns across 7 bases. The CDR3 has 12 residues. Germline V CDR1 and CDR2: DFQATT, SNEGSKA (reference sequence). The junction had 3 bases not matched to a gene; V was cut back by 2 bases and J by 8 bases. The CDR3, as DNA: TGCAGTGCTAGACCAGGGGGAGATGAGCAGTTCTTC. Translation: CSARPGGDEQFF.

The chain joins TRBV6-2 or TRBV6-3 to TRBJ2-1; 7 bases are shared with TRBD1. The V segment lost 2 bases and the J segment 8 bases; nucleotides outside the gene matches: 6. Germline lookup yields CDR1 MNHEY and CDR2 SVGEGT. The CDR3 is made up of 14 amino acids. CDR3 in amino acids: CASSYRDSGDEQFF. CDR3 sequence (DNA): TGTGCCAGCAGTTACCGGGACAGTGGTGATGAGCAGTTCTTC.

This clonotype has a count of ten or more. In nucleotides, the CDR3 is TGCGCCAGTCGTCGGGGGGACACAGATACGCAGTATTTT. Its protein is CASRRGDTDTQYF. The rearrangement uses TRBV5-1 and TRBJ2-3; 7 bases match TRBD2. The trim removed 8 bases at V and 2 bases at J, leaving 5 bases unmatched. CDR1 is SGHRS, CDR2 YFSETQ, per germline. This CDR3 spans 13 amino acids.

The chain combines TRBV6-2 or TRBV6-3 with TRBJ2-3; D is unclear. The CDR3 consists of 14 residues. Looked up from germline, CDR1 is MNHEY and CDR2 is SVGEGT. The V end lost 4 bases, the J end lost 6 bases, and 14 bases lay between the germline ends. CDR3 nucleotides: TGTGCCAGCAGTTGGCGCCGGACGACGGATACGCAGTATTTT. Its translation is CASSWRRTTDTQYF.

A few counts support this clonotype. The V call is TRBV20-1, the J call TRBJ2-5; D call uncertain. Germline CDR1 DFQATT, CDR2 SNEGSKA (reference sequence). The CDR3 contains 13 residues. V was trimmed by 3 bases and J by 5 bases, leaving 13 bases between them. The CDR3: CSASGPGWETQYF. The CDR3 nucleotides read TGCAGTGCTAGCGGACCAGGTTGGGAGACCCAGTACTTC.

This clonotype was counted between two and nine times. V is TRBV9 and J is TRBJ1-1; D uncertain. Germline V gene lookup returns CDR1 SGDLS and CDR2 YYNGEE. The germline V and J ends were trimmed by 6 bases and 8 bases, with 14 bases remaining between them. The CDR3 totals 12 residues. CDR3 nucleotides: TGTGCCAGCACCCCGACCGGGAGAGAAGCTTTCTTT. Translation gives CASTPTGREAFF.

This chain joins TRBV28 and TRBJ2-7; no clear D. V was cut by 3 bases and J by 0 bases, with 12 bases left in between. CDR1 and CDR2 (germline): MDHEN, SYDVKM. This CDR3 comprises 15 residues. The CDR3 DNA follows: TGTGCCAGCAGTTTTCGTCGCTTTCACTCCTACGAGCAGTACTTC. This gives the protein CASSFRRFHSYEQYF. Full variable domain (rest looked up from reference TRBV28 and TRBJ2-7): DVKVTQSSRYLVKRTGEKVFLECVQDMDHENMFWYRQDPGLGLRLIYFSYDVKMKEKGDIPEGYSVSREKKERFSLILESASTNQTSMYLCASSFRRFHSYEQYFGPGTRLTVT.

This clonotype was counted at least ten times. The rearrangement links TRBV4-3 to TRBJ2-1, with D uncertain. V was clipped by 0 bases and J by 3 bases, with 3 bases between them. The V gene's germline CDR1 is LGHNA and CDR2 YSLEER. The CDR3 has 13 residues. CDR3 loop: CASSQEIYNEQFF. The CDR3 DNA reads TGCGCCAGCAGCCAAGAAATCTACAATGAGCAGTTCTTC.

The gene calls are TRBV20-1 and TRBJ2-2; no firm D call. Trimming removed 3 bases at V and 4 bases at J, with 9 bases between. This CDR3 has 13 amino acids. Germline CDR1 reads DFQATT; CDR2 reads SNEGSKA (reference sequence). The CDR3 DNA is TGCAGTGCTAGTGGATTATCCACCGGGGAGCTGTTTTTT. Protein: CSASGLSTGELFF.

This clonotype was seen a few times. The chain combines TRBV12-3 or TRBV12-4 with TRBJ2-4; 8 positions match TRBD2. The CDR3 has 16 residues. Losses at the gene ends were 2 bases for V and 1 base for J; bases not matched to a gene: 4. The CDR3 DNA reads TGTGCCAGCAGTTTAAGGGGCGGGGGGGCCAAAAACATTCAGTACTTC. It encodes CASSLRGGGAKNIQYF.

There are many counts of this clonotype. The CDR3 DNA reads as TGTGCCAGCAGTCCCCGGACTAGCGGGAGGGGGAACAATGAGCAGTTCTTC. Amino acid sequence: CASSPRTSGRGNNEQFF. J is TRBJ2-1 and V is TRBV12-3 or TRBV12-4; 15 nucleotides line up with TRBD2. The CDR3 consists of 17 residues. With 5 bases clipped from V and 5 bases from J, the junction kept 7 bases outside the gene matches.

V is TRBV7-6 and J is TRBJ2-2; 11 positions match TRBD2. CDR1 SGHVS and CDR2 FNYEAQ come from the germline V gene. The junction had 12 bases not matched to a gene; V was cut back by 5 bases and J by 1 base. The CDR3 is 19 amino acids. In DNA form, the CDR3 reads TGTGCCAGCAGCAAGCCCAGTTTGCTAGCGGGGGGGAACACCGGGGAGCTGTTTTTT. Amino acid sequence: CASSKPSLLAGGNTGELFF.

In DNA, the CDR3 is TGTGCCAGCAGCTTGGCCCCTATAGCGGGCACCGGGGAGCTGTTTTTT. It encodes CASSLAPIAGTGELFF. The chain has TRBV5-5 and TRBJ2-2; 7 nucleotides align to TRBD2. V trimming: 0 bases; J trimming: 4 bases; junction bases outside the gene matches: 6. The CDR3 runs to 16 residues. From germline, CDR1 is SGHKS and CDR2 YYEKEE (reference sequence).

The chain has TRBV12-3 or TRBV12-4 and TRBJ2-7; 9 bases line up with TRBD1. This CDR3 has 14 amino acids. V gave up 6 bases and J gave up 3 bases; unmatched junction bases: 6. For the CDR3, the DNA is TGTGCCAGCAGGCCAAACAGGGGGCTCTACGAGCAGTACTTC. This translates into CASRPNRGLYEQYF.

This clonotype was found many times. The chain is built from TRBV20-1 and TRBJ1-3; D is perhaps TRBD1 (6 bases). In germline, CDR1 is DFQATT, CDR2 SNEGSKA (reference sequence). V shed 1 base and J shed 2 bases, with 12 bases lying between them. This CDR3 comprises 15 residues. The CDR3 is CSARVGGAAGNTIYF. In DNA form, the CDR3 reads TGCAGTGCTAGAGTGGGGGGGGCCGCTGGAAACACCATATATTTT.

The chain recombines TRBV25-1 with TRBJ2-5; D might be TRBD2 (5 bases). Germline loops: CDR1 MGHDK, CDR2 SYGVNS. V lost 1 base to trimming and J lost 4 bases, with 13 bases between them. This CDR3 is built from 15 residues. DNA of the CDR3: TGTGCCAGCAGTGAATCGATGCTAGGGAGAGAGACCCAGTACTTC. Protein product: CASSESMLGRETQYF.

The chain is built from TRBV20-1 and TRBJ1-6; D is unresolved. Germline V gene lookup returns CDR1 DFQATT and CDR2 SNEGSKA (reference sequence). V lost 1 base and J lost 9, with 10 bases in between. The CDR3 totals 13 residues. This chain's CDR3 is CSARADTVSPLHF. The CDR3 bases are TGCAGTGCTAGAGCTGACACGGTTTCACCCCTCCACTTT.

The chain employs TRBV5-1 and TRBJ1-4; TRBD1 might be the D (5 bases). Trimming shortened V by 6 bases and J by 5 bases, and 14 bases separated the two germline ends. The CDR3 runs 14 residues. Germline CDR1 SGHRS, CDR2 YFSETQ. The CDR3 region has the DNA TGCGCCAGCAACCCCGACGGACAAAATGAAAAACTGTTTTTT. Translation gives CASNPDGQNEKLFF.

This clonotype was detected ten times or more. The genes are TRBV12-3 or TRBV12-4 and TRBJ2-3, with D hard to call. This CDR3 region has 12 residues. V lost 6 bases and J lost 6, with 10 bases in between. CDR3 amino acids: CASSWAVDTQYF. The DNA for the CDR3 is TGTGCCAGCAGCTGGGCGGTGGATACGCAGTATTTT.

In its sample, this clonotype was seen a few times. The chain joins TRBV12-3 or TRBV12-4 to TRBJ2-1; D is uncertain. The CDR3 spans 14 residues. The V end was cut by 5 bases, the J end by 0 bases, with 8 bases between. This chain's CDR3 is CASSKESSYNEQFF. The CDR3 DNA reads TGTGCCAGCAGTAAGGAGAGCTCCTACAATGAGCAGTTCTTC.

This clonotype was seen a few times. This rearrangement joins TRBV12-3 or TRBV12-4 to TRBJ2-2, with TRBD1 identical over 10 bases. After removal of 3 bases from V and 6 bases from J, the junction contained 7 bases not matched to a gene. The CDR3 is made up of 16 amino acids. The CDR3 sequence: CASSFFAGTGAGELFF. The CDR3 DNA sequence: TGTGCCAGCAGTTTCTTCGCAGGGACAGGGGCCGGGGAGCTGTTTTTT.

The chain joins TRBV6-5 to TRBJ2-5; no firm D call. The CDR3 covers 14 residues. Germline V gene sequence: CDR1 MNHEY, CDR2 SVGAGI. Trimming took off 0 bases at V and 3 bases at J, with 8 bases between the two ends. CDR3 sequence (DNA): TGTGCCAGCAGTTACTCGGACGGCAAAGAGACCCAGTACTTC. It translates to CASSYSDGKETQYF.

This chain links TRBV12-3 or TRBV12-4 with TRBJ1-4; D is possibly TRBD1 (6 bases). This CDR3 comprises 15 residues. V gave up 4 bases and J gave up 4 bases, with 13 bases separating them. Here the CDR3 reads CASSYRLGGNEKLFF. CDR3 in DNA: TGTGCCAGCAGTTACAGGTTAGGGGGTAATGAAAAACTGTTTTTT.

Only a few counts were recorded for this clonotype. The chain joins TRBV25-1 to TRBJ2-5; TRBD2 matches at 11 bases. Trimming at V came to 3 bases and at J to 3 bases, leaving 6 bases not matched to a gene. CDR1 and CDR2 from the germline V gene are MGHDK and SYGVNS. The CDR3 is 16 amino acids. CDR3 sequence reads: CASSESRLAGKETQYF. The DNA for the CDR3 is TGTGCCAGCAGTGAGTCAAGACTAGCGGGAAAAGAGACCCAGTACTTC.

The chain links TRBV27 to TRBJ2-1; TRBD1 agrees at 7 bases. This CDR3 has 12 residues. CDR1 and CDR2 (germline): MNHEY, SMNVEV (reference sequence). Germline trimming cut 2 bases from V and 12 bases from J; bases unmatched to any gene: 4. The CDR3 DNA sequence: TGTGCCAGCAGTTTACCCCGGGACAGGCAGTTCTTC. It specifies CASSLPRDRQFF.

This clonotype was seen a handful of times. The chain combines TRBV6-2 or TRBV6-3 with TRBJ2-7; D is perhaps TRBD2 (6 bases). CDR1 and CDR2 from the germline V gene are MNHEY and SVGEGT. V was cut by 0 bases and J by 0 bases, with 6 bases left in between. The CDR3 extends over 14 amino acids. In DNA form, the CDR3 reads TGTGCCAGCAGTTACTCGACTAGCTCCTACGAGCAGTACTTC. This codes for CASSYSTSSYEQYF.

There are a few counts of this clonotype. The V call is TRBV6-5, the J call TRBJ1-3; maybe TRBD1 (6 bases). Germline V gene data show CDR1 as MNHEY and CDR2 as SVGAGI. CDR3 length: 18 residues. Trimming stripped 4 bases from V and 2 bases from J, with 21 bases between. The CDR3 protein is CASSFAGGRGLAGNTIYF. The CDR3 DNA reads TGTGCCAGCAGTTTTGCTGGCGGCAGGGGTTTAGCTGGAAACACCATATATTTT.